Below, one T cell receptor (beta chain) is given with its context. Antigen: not known. Germline CDR1 reads SNHLY; CDR2 reads FYNNEI. Trimming took 11 bases from V and 5 from J, leaving 21 bases between them. The CDR3 spans 14 residues. This sample stems from a study of cytomegalovirus exposure and HLA in healthy donors. Regarding the study as a whole: Listed as cytomegalovirus-associated were 150 or so TCR beta chains. Rare TCR sequences dominated, though some public TCRs recurred in many donors. One later analysis, an examination of the roughly 110 validation repertoires, found that first-cohort TCR clusters tended to co-occur in them.

Separate from the 666-subject first cohort, the approximately 120-subject validation cohort was the one that the donors belonged to. Profiling relied on immunoSEQ multiplex PCR, and the TCRdb table lists in-frame clones only, not all of them. This sample has tens of thousands of clones, with about 91% found just once. The clonotype comes from a woman aged 25 to 39 in good health and CMV-seronegative. V is TRBV2 and J is TRBJ1-1; D might be TRBD1 (5 bases). The sample consisted of PBMCs. The CDR3 DNA reads TGTGCCCACCACCAAACCGTGGGGGGGACTGAAGCTTTCTTT. Its translation: CAHHQTVGGTEAFF.